This T cell receptor beta chain was sequenced for a study of molecular identifiers for immune sequencing clone quantification. Study-level results: Over 99% of CMV-specific effector molecules, but under 1% of naive ones, were in clones above 20 copies. In cases of identical TCR molecules sharing a barcode, highly expanded clone sizes could be underestimated.

The sorting of naive CD8 T cells used the CD8+CD4-CCR7+CD45RA+ phenotype. Trimming cost V 0 bases and J 2 bases, with 15 bases left between them. The length of the CDR3 is 17 residues. Germline V gene lookup returns CDR1 LGHNA and CDR2 YSLEER. Previously described methods and listed TCR primers produced bulk TCR libraries. From the PCR reads, TCRdb called clonotypes with MiXCR, one entry per CDR3 protein. Of approximately 680,000 distinct CDR3 sequences detected, 25% appear once; the ten largest clones hold about 0.81%. This clonotype was counted between two and nine times. Its antigen remains unidentified.

Material for sequencing was naive CD8+ T cells from blood, with Jurkat cell RNA spiked in. Specified subset: FACS-sorted CD8+CD4-CCR7+CD45RA+ naive T cells. This TCR was sampled from a human donor in good health. Some libraries in this study had Jurkat cell RNA spiked in. This chain uses TRBV4-3 with TRBJ2-3; tentative D call: TRBD1 (6 bases). The CDR3 reads CASSQEQGPVSTDTQYF. CDR3 in DNA: TGCGCCAGCAGCCAAGAACAGGGCCCAGTCTCCACAGATACGCAGTATTTT.